This T cell receptor (beta chain) was identified during a study of T cell repertoires in cytomegalovirus infection. Study overall: Indications of both CMV infection and matching HLA type were provided by public TCR beta signatures.

V lost 7 bases, J lost 1 base, and 18 bases lay in between. The CDR3 extends over 16 amino acids. CDR1 is MNHEY and CDR2 is SMNVEV in the germline V gene (reference sequence). Study-level findings and limits: Of the TCR beta families, the public ones yielded a cumulative frequency that identified carriers of CMV plus the relevant HLA. In two of eight donors, the top clonotype was HLA-C-restricted CMV-specific.

In its sample, this clonotype was seen many times. As yet, its antigen is unknown. From the reads, TCRdb called clonotypes with MiXCR, one entry per CDR3 protein. The repertoire has about 300,000 distinct CDR3 sequences, around 10% of them found once; the top ten carry more than 2.5%. Source material: PBMCs. The chain joins TRBV27 to TRBJ2-3, with D tentatively TRBD2 (5 bases). This TCR came from a human donor in good health (CMV status not recorded). Some clones in this sample may be carry-over from other donors' samples. The CDR3 DNA sequence: TGTGCCAGCATCCCGGGGAGCCGACAAGGCACAGATACGCAGTATTTT. Protein: CASIPGSRQGTDTQYF.